The clone carrying this TCR beta chain was counted between two and nine times. The data derive from a study of T-cell reconstitution after alpha-beta-depleted transplantation in children. CDR3 length: 11 amino acids. Between the trimmed V and J ends, which lost 6 bases and 8 bases, there was a span of 11 bases. From germline, CDR1 is DFQATT and CDR2 SNEGSKA (reference sequence). Using unique molecular identifiers, the investigators prepared the TCRbeta library. One entry per CDR3 protein, called by TCRdb with MiXCR from the PCR reads. The sample shows about 830,000 distinct CDR3 sequences, about 15% of them seen only once.

This TCR came from a male patient aged 5 to 17 who had a stem cell transplant for acute lymphoblastic leukemia, so the T cells may come from the graft donor. The chain is built from TRBV20-1 and TRBJ2-1; the D is unclear. This specimen was PBMCs, mostly from graft donor cells, taken 360 days after TCRalphabeta/CD19-depleted stem cell transplant. Here the CDR3 DNA reads TGCAGTGCCGAACCGGGCGATGAGCAGTTCTTC. Its translation is CSAEPGDEQFF.